A single sample is the source of the 10 T cell receptor beta chains below, sequenced in a study of metastatic and nonmetastatic thyroid tumors. Via MiXCR, TCRdb re-called the PCR reads. The repertoire holds approximately 30,000 clones, with about 17% as singletons. Every patient underwent thyroid surgery untreated. What was sequenced was blood. The receptor source for this set is a female donor with papillary thyroid cancer or a benign thyroid nodule (not recorded which). Some clones in this sample may be carry-over from other donors' samples.

This clone was counted ten times or more. The genes are TRBV28 and TRBJ2-2; 11 bases agree with TRBD1. Germline trimming cut 5 bases from V and 4 bases from J; bases unmatched to any gene: 9. The germline gives CDR1 MDHEN, CDR2 SYDVKM. There are 17 residues in the CDR3. The CDR3 DNA is TGTGCCAGCAGTATTTCGATAGGGACAGGGGGCACCGGGGAGCTGTTTTTT. The encoded protein is CASSISIGTGGTGELFF.

Ten or more counts support this clone. This chain joins TRBV7-2 and TRBJ2-4, with D perhaps matching TRBD2 (7 bases). Germline loops: CDR1 SGHTA, CDR2 FQGNSA. V dropped 2 bases and J dropped 5 bases, with 19 bases sitting between them. The CDR3 spans 17 residues. CDR3 amino acids: CASSLFGHRAGENIQYF. In DNA, the CDR3 is TGTGCCAGCAGCTTATTTGGTCACAGGGCGGGGGAAAACATTCAGTACTTC.

The chain couples TRBV6-2 or TRBV6-3 to TRBJ1-2, with D perhaps matching TRBD1 (5 bases). The CDR3 runs 13 residues. The V end lost 6 bases, the J end lost 4 bases, and 12 bases lay between the germline ends. Germline CDR1 MNHEY, CDR2 SVGEGT. CDR3 in amino acids: CASSHRDRYGYTF. CDR3 bases: TGTGCCAGCAGCCACCGGGACCGCTATGGCTACACCTTC.

This clone is labeled medium-sized. The chain links TRBV6-1 to TRBJ1-1; TRBD1 matches 7 bases. Germline loops: CDR1 MNHNS, CDR2 SASEGT. This CDR3 is built from 14 residues. Trimming cost V 5 bases and J 1 base; bases outside gene matches: 4. CDR3 sequence: CASSTRQGNTEAFF. In DNA, the CDR3 is TGTGCCAGCAGTACTAGACAGGGGAACACTGAAGCTTTCTTT.

This chain joins TRBV20-1 and TRBJ2-2; 7 positions agree with TRBD2. Germline CDR1 DFQATT, CDR2 SNEGSKA (reference sequence). V was clipped by 6 bases and J by 0 bases; unmatched bases: 7. CDR3 length: 15 residues. For the CDR3, the DNA is TGCAGTGCAAGACCGGGACTAACGAACACCGGGGAGCTGTTTTTT. Its protein is CSARPGLTNTGELFF.

This clone was seen ten or more times. The chain combines TRBV9 with TRBJ1-6; TRBD1 agrees at 8 bases. This CDR3 is 16 amino acids long. Germline-derived CDR1 and CDR2 are SGDLS and YYNGEE. Trimming at V came to 0 bases and at J to 8 bases, leaving 7 bases not matched to a gene. The CDR3 reads CASSVGSTGGYSPLHF. As DNA, the CDR3 is TGTGCCAGCAGCGTAGGATCCACAGGGGGGTATTCACCCCTCCACTTT.

This clone was recorded many times. The chain links TRBV7-6 to TRBJ2-7, with 8 positions matching TRBD1. The V segment lost 5 bases and the J segment 3 bases; nucleotides outside the gene matches: 9. The CDR3 is 15 residues long. Germline V lookup: CDR1 SGHVS, CDR2 FNYEAQ. For the CDR3, the DNA is TGTGCCAGCAGCCCATACAAGACAGGGGACTACGAGCAGTACTTC. It is translated as CASSPYKTGDYEQYF.

The CDR3 DNA reads as TGCAGTGGAGTTGGTATGCGGGAGAGCACAGATACGCAGTATTTT. This translates into CSGVGMRESTDTQYF. The chain employs TRBV20-1 and TRBJ2-3; 7 bases are shared with TRBD2. V was pared by 7 bases and J by 0 bases, with 10 bases of the junction left unmatched. The CDR3 runs 15 residues. CDR1 DFQATT and CDR2 SNEGSKA come from the germline V gene (reference sequence).

Within the sample, this clone is medium-sized. This chain joins TRBV6-1 and TRBJ1-6; no reliable D call. The ends were cut back, 6 bases at V and 10 bases at J, with 16 bases in the middle. Germline CDR1 is MNHNS and CDR2 is SASEGT. CDR3 length equals 14 residues. This CDR3 reads CASRLAGEHSPLHF. The CDR3 nucleotides are TGTGCCAGCAGGTTAGCTGGGGAACACTCACCCCTCCACTTT.

In regard to this clone: Different DNA sequences within this sample yield the same CDR3. The genes are TRBV4-2 and TRBJ2-5; D could derive from TRBD1 or TRBD2 (6 bases each). CDR1 and CDR2 (germline): LGHNA, YNFKEQ. This CDR3 spans 17 amino acids. V lost 0 bases, J lost 5 bases, and 19 bases lay in between. CDR3 protein: CASSQDFEGGQGETQYF. The CDR3 DNA sequence: TGTGCCAGCAGCCAAGATTTCGAGGGGGGTCAGGGGGAGACCCAGTACTTC.